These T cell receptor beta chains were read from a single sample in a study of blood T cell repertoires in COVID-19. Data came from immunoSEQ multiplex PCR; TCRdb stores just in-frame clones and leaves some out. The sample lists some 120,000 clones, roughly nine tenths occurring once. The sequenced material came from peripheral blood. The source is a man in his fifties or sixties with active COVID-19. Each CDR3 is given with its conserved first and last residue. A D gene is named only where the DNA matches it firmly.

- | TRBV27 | CASSWGRYSGAFGITF
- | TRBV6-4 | CASSDSYGSTEAFF
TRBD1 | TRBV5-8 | CASPGTGAREAFF
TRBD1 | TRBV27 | CASSPGQGSYGYTF
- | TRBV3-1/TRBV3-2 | CASSQVPGGIYGYTF
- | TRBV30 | CAWGLSGSYTGELFF
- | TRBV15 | CATSLTDTQYF
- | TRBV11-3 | CASSKHGGQGEQFF
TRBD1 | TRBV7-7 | CASSAGQGGYNEQFF
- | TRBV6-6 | CASGWEVWGNTEAFF
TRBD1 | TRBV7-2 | CASSPRGQGHNEKLFF
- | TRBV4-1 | CASSQDRAGLFGVLYNEQFF
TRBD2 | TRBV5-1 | CASRLAEGSYNEQFF
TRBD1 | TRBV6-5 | CASGTQGAGQPQHF